The 11 T cell receptor beta chains in this list originate from one sample, sequenced in a study of blood T cell repertoires in COVID-19. The protocol was immunoSEQ multiplex PCR, while the TCRdb copy is restricted to in-frame clones and leaves out a portion. This table has under 85,000 clones, about 90% appearing once. Specimen: peripheral blood. The source is a man in his forties with COVID-19, enrolled during active disease.

The chain employs TRBV11-2 and TRBJ2-5, with TRBD2 matching 14 bases. Trimming took 4 bases from V and 1 from J; bases not matched to a gene: 2. The germline gives CDR1 SGHAT, CDR2 FQNNGV. This CDR3 comprises 16 residues. CDR3 nucleotide sequence: TGTGCCAGCAGCTCGGGACTAGCGGGGGTCCAAGAGACCCAGTACTTC. Its protein is CASSSGLAGVQETQYF.

This clone was seen a handful of times. The chain combines TRBV6-6 with TRBJ2-1; 8 bases align to TRBD2. The CDR3 spans 17 residues. From germline, CDR1 is MNHNY and CDR2 SVGAGI (reference sequence). After removal of 6 bases from V and 7 bases from J, the junction contained 17 bases not matched to a gene. The CDR3 bases are TGTGCCAGCAGCCGAACGAGCGGGGGCACTAGTTCGAATGAGCAGTTCTTC. Residues: CASSRTSGGTSSNEQFF.

The chain joins TRBV5-5 to TRBJ1-1, with D hard to call. This CDR3 spans 12 amino acids. Germline V lookup: CDR1 SGHKS, CDR2 YYEKEE (reference sequence). V shed 5 bases and J shed 3 bases, with 8 bases lying between them. The CDR3 region is CASSQVYTEAFF. The CDR3 bases are TGTGCCAGCAGTCAGGTGTACACTGAAGCTTTCTTT.

The V call is TRBV19, the J call TRBJ1-4, with D possibly matching TRBD1 (5 bases). Germline V gene sequence: CDR1 LNHDA, CDR2 SQIVND (reference sequence). Trimming removed 8 bases from V and 7 bases from J, with 14 bases in between. This CDR3 spans 13 amino acids. This chain's CDR3 is CASLGGAREKLFF. CDR3 DNA sequence: TGTGCCAGTCTTGGCGGGGCCCGTGAAAAACTGTTTTTT.

V is TRBV6-5 and J is TRBJ2-7; D is perhaps TRBD1 (6 bases). Trimming removed 6 bases from V and 1 base from J, with 13 bases in between. CDR3 length equals 14 residues. The germline V gene encodes CDR1 MNHEY and CDR2 SVGAGI. CDR3 DNA sequence: TGTGCCAGCAGCAGGACAGTGCAGTCCTACGAGCAGTACTTC. It yields the protein CASSRTVQSYEQYF.

The chain links TRBV27 to TRBJ1-1; 7 nucleotides line up with TRBD1. The V gene end was trimmed by 6 bases and the J gene end by 0 bases; junction bases not matched to a gene: 4. The germline CDR1 and CDR2 sequences are MNHEY and SMNVEV (reference sequence). The CDR3 runs to 14 residues. CDR3 region: CASRTGMMNTEAFF. The CDR3 DNA reads as TGTGCCAGCAGGACAGGGATGATGAACACTGAAGCTTTCTTT.

This sequence joins TRBV6-5 and TRBJ1-2; TRBD1 aligns across 8 bases. Germline CDR1 MNHEY, CDR2 SVGAGI. V was clipped by 2 bases and J by 2 bases; unmatched bases: 4. The CDR3 contains 15 residues. CDR3 in amino acids: CASSYDGQGNYGYTF. The CDR3 DNA follows: TGTGCCAGCAGTTACGACGGACAGGGAAACTATGGCTACACCTTC.

The chain joins TRBV6-5 to TRBJ2-1, with D perhaps matching TRBD2 (6 bases). This CDR3 has 15 residues. Germline V CDR1 and CDR2: MNHEY, SVGAGI. V gave up 11 bases and J gave up 0 bases, with 17 bases separating them. CDR3 sequence: CAGSKEGFSYNEQFF. CDR3 bases: TGTGCCGGCTCTAAGGAGGGCTTCTCCTACAATGAGCAGTTCTTC.

This clone was detected a few times. The chain uses TRBV27 and TRBJ1-2; 10 nucleotides match TRBD1. Losses at the gene ends were 4 bases for V and 4 bases for J; bases not matched to a gene: 9. This CDR3 has 16 residues. Germline-derived CDR1 and CDR2 are MNHEY and SMNVEV (reference sequence). The CDR3, as DNA: TGTGCCAGCAGTTCACCCTCCCGGGACAGGGGCTATGGCTACACCTTC. Translation gives CASSSPSRDRGYGYTF.

This rearrangement joins TRBV12-3 or TRBV12-4 to TRBJ2-3; a possible D gene is TRBD2 (6 bases). Between the trimmed V and J ends, which lost 6 bases and 3 bases, there was a span of 10 bases. CDR3 size: 13 residues. This chain's CDR3 is CASSPTSTDTQYF. In DNA, the CDR3 is TGTGCCAGCAGCCCGACTAGTACAGATACGCAGTATTTT.

The chain recombines TRBV5-1 with TRBJ1-2; no definite D call. The CDR3 covers 13 residues. Germline values: CDR1 SGHRS, CDR2 YFSETQ. The germline V and J ends were trimmed by 0 bases and 6 bases, with 9 bases remaining between them. This CDR3 reads CASSLGQADGYTF. In DNA, the CDR3 is TGCGCCAGCAGCTTGGGACAAGCGGATGGCTACACCTTC.